One and the same sample provided the 3 T cell receptor beta chains below, sequenced in a study of T cell repertoires in cytomegalovirus infection. No cognate antigen is known for these TCRs. TCRdb used MiXCR to reprocess the reads, holding one entry per CDR3 protein. Counted here are approximately 270,000 distinct CDR3 sequences, around 20% occurring once; the ten biggest clones make up approximately 19%. The sample here was cultured PBMCs, taken from culture after CMV antigen stimulation. These receptor sequences come from a human donor in good health (CMV status not recorded). Some clones in this sample may be carry-over from other donors' samples.

This clonotype was detected many times. This rearrangement joins TRBV12-3 or TRBV12-4 to TRBJ2-3; TRBD1 agrees at 7 bases. Germline trimming cut 0 bases from V and 2 bases from J; bases unmatched to any gene: 2. The CDR3 spans 15 residues. CDR3 residues: CASSLAGQFTDTQYF. The CDR3 DNA follows: TGTGCCAGCAGTTTAGCGGGACAGTTCACAGATACGCAGTATTTT.

This sequence joins TRBV29-1 and TRBJ2-6; D call uncertain. There are 15 residues in the CDR3. CDR1 and CDR2 from the germline V gene are SQVTM and ANQGSEA. V gave up 6 bases and J gave up 1 base, with 13 bases separating them. CDR3 bases: TGCAGCGTGCTCATGAGACCTTCTGGGGCCAACGTCCTGACTTTC. Its protein product is CSVLMRPSGANVLTF.

This clonotype was seen a few times. One end of the junction does not line up with germline, which may come from a read error. The chain combines TRBV7-7 with TRBJ2-5; D gene unclear. The germline gives CDR1 SSHAT, CDR2 FNYEAQ (reference sequence). The CDR3 extends over 13 amino acids. The CDR3, as DNA: TGTGCTAGCAGCTTATTGCGCCAAGAGACCCAGTACTTC. Residues: CASSLLRQETQYF.